This TCR beta chain stems from a study of cytomegalovirus exposure and HLA in healthy donors. Study observations and caveats: For most TCR sequences rarity was the rule, although some public TCRs occurred in many donors. It was found in a later analysis that first-cohort TCR clusters tended to co-occur in the approximately 130 validation repertoires.

The donors were members of the roughly 130-subject validation cohort (separate from the approximately 670-subject first cohort). This clone showed up just once. What it binds is not known. Sequencing was performed with immunoSEQ multiplex PCR; in TCRdb, only in-frame clones are kept and a portion is missing. The table shows some 83,000 clones, with over 85% occurring only once. Germline CDR1 SNHLY, CDR2 FYNNEI. This CDR3 region has 14 residues. Trimming stripped 7 bases from V and 0 bases from J, with 10 bases between. The sequence came from a woman younger than 35 in good health and CMV-seronegative. The sample was PBMCs. The rearrangement uses TRBV2 and TRBJ2-4; D possibly corresponds to TRBD2 (5 bases). This chain's CDR3 is CASTDGLAKNIQYF. In DNA, the CDR3 is TGTGCCAGCACCGATGGACTAGCCAAAAACATTCAGTACTTC.